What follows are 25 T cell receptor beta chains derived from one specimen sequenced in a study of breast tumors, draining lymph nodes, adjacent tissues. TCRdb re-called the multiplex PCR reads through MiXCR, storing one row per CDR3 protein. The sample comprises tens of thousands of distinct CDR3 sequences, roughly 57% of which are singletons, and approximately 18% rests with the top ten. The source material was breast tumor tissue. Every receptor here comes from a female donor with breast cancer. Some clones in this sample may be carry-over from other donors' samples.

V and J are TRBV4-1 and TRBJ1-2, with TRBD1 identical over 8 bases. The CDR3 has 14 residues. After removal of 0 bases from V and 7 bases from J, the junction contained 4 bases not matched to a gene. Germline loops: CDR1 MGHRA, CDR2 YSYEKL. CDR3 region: CASSQDQGARGYTF. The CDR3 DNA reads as TGCGCCAGCAGCCAAGATCAGGGGGCGCGTGGCTACACCTTC.

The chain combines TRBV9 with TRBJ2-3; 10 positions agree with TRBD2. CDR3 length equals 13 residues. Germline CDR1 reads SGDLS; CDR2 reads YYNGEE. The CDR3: CAGLAGAADTQYF. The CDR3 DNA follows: TGTGCGGGGCTAGCGGGAGCGGCTGATACGCAGTATTTT.

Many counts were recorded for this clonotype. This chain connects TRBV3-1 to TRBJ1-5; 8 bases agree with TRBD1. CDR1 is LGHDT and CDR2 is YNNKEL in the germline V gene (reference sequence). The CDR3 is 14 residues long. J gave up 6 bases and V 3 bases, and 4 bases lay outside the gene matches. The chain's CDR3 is CASSQDRALQPQHF. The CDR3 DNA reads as TGTGCCAGCAGCCAGGACAGGGCCCTTCAGCCCCAGCATTTT.

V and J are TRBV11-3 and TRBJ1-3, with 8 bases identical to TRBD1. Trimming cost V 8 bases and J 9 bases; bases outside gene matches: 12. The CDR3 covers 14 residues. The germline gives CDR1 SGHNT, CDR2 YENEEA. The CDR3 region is CASDQLAGGLTIYF. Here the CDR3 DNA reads TGTGCCAGCGACCAGTTAGCAGGGGGCCTCACCATATATTTT. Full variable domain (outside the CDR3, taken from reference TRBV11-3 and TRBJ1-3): EAGVVQSPRYKIIEKKQPVAFWCNPISGHNTLYWYLQNLGQGPELLIRYENEEAVDDSQLPKDRFSAERLKGVDSTLKIQPAELGDSAVYLCASDQLAGGLTIYFGEGSWLTVV.

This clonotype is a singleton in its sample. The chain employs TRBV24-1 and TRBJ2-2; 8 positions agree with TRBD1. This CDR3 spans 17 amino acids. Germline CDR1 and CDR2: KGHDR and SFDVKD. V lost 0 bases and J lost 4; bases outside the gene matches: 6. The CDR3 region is CATSDLIPGGSTGELFF. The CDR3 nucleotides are TGTGCCACCAGTGATTTGATTCCAGGGGGCAGCACCGGGGAGCTGTTTTTT.

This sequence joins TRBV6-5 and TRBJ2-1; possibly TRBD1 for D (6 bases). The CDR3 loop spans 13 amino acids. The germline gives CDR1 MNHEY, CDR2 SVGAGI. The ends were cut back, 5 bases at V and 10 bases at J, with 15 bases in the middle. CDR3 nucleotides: TGTGCCAGCAGTACAGGGTTAACCGGGGAGCAGTTCTTC. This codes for CASSTGLTGEQFF.

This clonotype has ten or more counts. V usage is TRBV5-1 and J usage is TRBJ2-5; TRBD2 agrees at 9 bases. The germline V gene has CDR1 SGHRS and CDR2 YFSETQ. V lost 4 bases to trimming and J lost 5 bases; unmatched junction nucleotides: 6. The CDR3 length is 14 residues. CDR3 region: CASSRLAAGETQYF. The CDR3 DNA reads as TGCGCCAGCAGCCGACTAGCGGCGGGTGAGACCCAGTACTTC.

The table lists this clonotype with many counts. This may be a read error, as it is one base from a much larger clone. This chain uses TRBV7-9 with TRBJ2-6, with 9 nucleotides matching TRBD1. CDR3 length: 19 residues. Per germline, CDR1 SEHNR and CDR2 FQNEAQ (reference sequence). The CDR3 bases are TGTGCCAGCAGCTTAGGGTGGGACAGGGCGAACTCTGGGCCCAACGTCCTGACTTTC. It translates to CASSLGWDRANSGPNVLTF.

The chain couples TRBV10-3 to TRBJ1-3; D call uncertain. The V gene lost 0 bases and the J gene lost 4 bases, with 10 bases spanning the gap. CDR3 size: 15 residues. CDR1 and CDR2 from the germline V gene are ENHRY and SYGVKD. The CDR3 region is CAISESRSKGNTIYF. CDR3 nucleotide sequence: TGTGCCATCAGTGAGTCGCGCAGCAAAGGAAACACCATATATTTT.

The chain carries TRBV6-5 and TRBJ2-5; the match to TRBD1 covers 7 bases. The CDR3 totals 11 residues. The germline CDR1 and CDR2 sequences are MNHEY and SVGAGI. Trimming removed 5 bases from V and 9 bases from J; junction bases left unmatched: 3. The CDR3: CASSHGQAQYF. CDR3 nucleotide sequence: TGTGCCAGCAGTCACGGACAGGCCCAGTACTTC.

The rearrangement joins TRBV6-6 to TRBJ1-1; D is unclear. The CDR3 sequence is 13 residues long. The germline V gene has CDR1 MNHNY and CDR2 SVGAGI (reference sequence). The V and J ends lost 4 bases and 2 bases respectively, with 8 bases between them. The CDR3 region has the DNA TGTGCCAGCAGTTTAAGCAGCAACACTGAAGCTTTCTTT. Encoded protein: CASSLSSNTEAFF.

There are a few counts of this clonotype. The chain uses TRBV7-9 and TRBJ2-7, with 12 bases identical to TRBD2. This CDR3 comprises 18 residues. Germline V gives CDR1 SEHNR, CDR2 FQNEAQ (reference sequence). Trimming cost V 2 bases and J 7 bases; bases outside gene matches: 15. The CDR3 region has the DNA TGTGCCAGCAGCTTACCCATTACTAGCGGGAGGACCTCTCGGGAGCAGTACTTC. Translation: CASSLPITSGRTSREQYF. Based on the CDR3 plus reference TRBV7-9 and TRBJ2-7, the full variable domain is DTGVSQNPRHKITKRGQNVTFRCDPISEHNRLYWYRQTLGQGPEFLTYFQNEAQLEKSRLLSDRFSAERPKGSFSTLEIQRTEQGDSAMYLCASSLPITSGRTSREQYFGPGTRLTVT.

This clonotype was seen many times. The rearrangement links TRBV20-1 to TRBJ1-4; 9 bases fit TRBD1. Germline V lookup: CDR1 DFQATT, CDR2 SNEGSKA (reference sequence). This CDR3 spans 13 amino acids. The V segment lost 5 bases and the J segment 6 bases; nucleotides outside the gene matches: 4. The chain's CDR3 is CSALRQGDEKLFF. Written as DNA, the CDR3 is TGCAGTGCTCTCCGACAGGGGGATGAAAAACTGTTTTTT.

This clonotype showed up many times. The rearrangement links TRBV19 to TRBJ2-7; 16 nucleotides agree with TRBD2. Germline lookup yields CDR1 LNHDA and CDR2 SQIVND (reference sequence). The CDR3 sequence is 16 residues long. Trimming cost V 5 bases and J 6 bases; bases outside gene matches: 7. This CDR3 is CASSPKGLAGGVEQYF. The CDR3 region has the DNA TGTGCCAGTAGTCCTAAGGGACTAGCGGGAGGGGTCGAGCAGTACTTC.

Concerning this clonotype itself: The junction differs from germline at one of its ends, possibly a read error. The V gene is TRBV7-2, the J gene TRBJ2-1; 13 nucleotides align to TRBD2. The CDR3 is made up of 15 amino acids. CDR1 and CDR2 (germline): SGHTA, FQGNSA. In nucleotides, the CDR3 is TGCGCCAGCAGCGGCGGACTAGCGGGGGCGGGGGAGCAGTTCTTC. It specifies CASSGGLAGAGEQFF.

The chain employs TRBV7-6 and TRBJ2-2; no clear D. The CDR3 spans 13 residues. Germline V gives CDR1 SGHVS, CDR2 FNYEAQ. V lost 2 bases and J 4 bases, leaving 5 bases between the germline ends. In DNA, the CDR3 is TGTGCCAGCAGCTTACTGGTCACCGGGGAGCTGTTTTTT. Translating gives CASSLLVTGELFF.

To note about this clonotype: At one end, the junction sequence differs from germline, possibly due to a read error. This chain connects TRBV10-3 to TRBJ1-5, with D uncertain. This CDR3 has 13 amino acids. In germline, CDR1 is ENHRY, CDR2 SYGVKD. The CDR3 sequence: CASSPGLNRPQHF. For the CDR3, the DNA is TGTGCCAGCAGTCCCGGGCTGAATCGGCCCCAGCATTTT.

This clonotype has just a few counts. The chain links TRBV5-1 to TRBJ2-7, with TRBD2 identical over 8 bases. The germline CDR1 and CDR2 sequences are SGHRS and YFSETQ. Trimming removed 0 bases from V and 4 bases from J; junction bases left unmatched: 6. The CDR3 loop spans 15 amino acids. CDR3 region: CASSLEAGGGYEQYF. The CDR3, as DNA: TGCGCCAGCAGCTTGGAGGCGGGAGGCGGATACGAGCAGTACTTC.

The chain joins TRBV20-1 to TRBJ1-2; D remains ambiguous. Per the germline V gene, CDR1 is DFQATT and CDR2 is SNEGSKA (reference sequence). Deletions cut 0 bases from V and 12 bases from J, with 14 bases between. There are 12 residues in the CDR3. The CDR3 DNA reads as TGCAGTGCTAGAGAAGCCACCGGTGGAAACACCTTC. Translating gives CSAREATGGNTF.

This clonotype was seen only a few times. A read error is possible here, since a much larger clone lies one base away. CDR3 region: CASSHGQGTGTDTQYF. The CDR3 DNA reads as TGTGCCAGCAGTCACGGACAGGGGACGGGTACAGATACGCAGTATTTT. V and J are TRBV6-6 and TRBJ2-3; 9 positions match TRBD1. CDR1 and CDR2 from the germline V gene are MNHNY and SVGAGI (reference sequence). The CDR3 sequence is 16 residues long. V lost 5 bases, J lost 3 bases, and 9 bases stayed unmatched.

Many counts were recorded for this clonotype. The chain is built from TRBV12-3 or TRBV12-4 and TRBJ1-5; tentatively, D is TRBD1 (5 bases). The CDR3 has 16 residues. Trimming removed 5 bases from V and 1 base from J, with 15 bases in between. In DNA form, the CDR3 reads TGTGCCAGCAGTCCAGGAAAGAGGGGAAGCAATCAGCCCCAGCATTTT. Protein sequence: CASSPGKRGSNQPQHF.

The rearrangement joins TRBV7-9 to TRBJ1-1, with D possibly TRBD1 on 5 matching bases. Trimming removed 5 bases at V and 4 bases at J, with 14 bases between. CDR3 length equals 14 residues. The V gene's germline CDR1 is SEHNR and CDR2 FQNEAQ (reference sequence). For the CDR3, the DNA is TGTGCCAGCAGCCACCCGGGGGGGTCCACTGAAGCTTTCTTT. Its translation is CASSHPGGSTEAFF.

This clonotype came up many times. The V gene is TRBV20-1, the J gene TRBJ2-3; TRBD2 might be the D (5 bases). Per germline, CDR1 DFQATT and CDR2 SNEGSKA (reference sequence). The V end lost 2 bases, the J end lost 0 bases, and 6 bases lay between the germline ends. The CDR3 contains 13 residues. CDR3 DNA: TGCAGTGCTAGACGGACTAGCACAGATACGCAGTATTTT. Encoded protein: CSARRTSTDTQYF.

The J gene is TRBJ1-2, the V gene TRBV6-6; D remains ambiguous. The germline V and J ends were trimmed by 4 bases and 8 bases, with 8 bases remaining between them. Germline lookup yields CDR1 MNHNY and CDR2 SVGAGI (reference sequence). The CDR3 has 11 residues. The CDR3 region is CASSSGRGYTF. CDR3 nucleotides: TGTGCCAGCAGTTCTGGACGAGGCTACACCTTC.

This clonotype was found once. DNA for the CDR3: TGTGCCAGCAGCGGGCAGAGCACAGATACGCAGTATTTT. Translated: CASSGQSTDTQYF. V and J are TRBV7-2 and TRBJ2-3; D call uncertain. This CDR3 region has 13 residues. Germline V gives CDR1 SGHTA, CDR2 FQGNSA. Trimming took 5 bases from V and 0 from J, leaving 6 bases between them.